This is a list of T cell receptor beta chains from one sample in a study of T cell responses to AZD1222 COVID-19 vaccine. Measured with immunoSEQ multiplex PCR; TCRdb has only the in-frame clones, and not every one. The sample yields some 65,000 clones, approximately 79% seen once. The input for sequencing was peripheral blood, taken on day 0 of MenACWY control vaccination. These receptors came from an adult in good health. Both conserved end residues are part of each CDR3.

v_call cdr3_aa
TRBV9 CASSTDTRPGEQYF
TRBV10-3 CAISELSSGSSGANVLTF
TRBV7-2 CASSPNSGGYGYTF
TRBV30 CAWTRGRGNYTF
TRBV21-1 CASSPLMSYNQPQHF
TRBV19 CASLGGGDTQYF
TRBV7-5 CARGRMNTEAFF
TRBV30 CALARGTEAFF
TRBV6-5 CASSYSERGGRDTQYF
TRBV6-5 CASSYNRLRKETQYF
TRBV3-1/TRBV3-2 CASSRGGSQSNEQFF
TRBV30 CAWSRSQGAGTEAFF
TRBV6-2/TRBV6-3 CASSPLMGGRPTNEKLFF
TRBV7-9 CASSPPGQATEAFF
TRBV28 CATYDRGRNEKLFF
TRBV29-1 CSVADGSSYNEQFF
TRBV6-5 CASSPHRGPNYGYTF
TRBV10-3 CAIRSGEGTDTQYF
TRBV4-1 CASSQEEGYYEQYF
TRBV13 CASSLGQGNSPLHF
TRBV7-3 CASSTDGGTDTQYF
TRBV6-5 CASRSSNYGYTF
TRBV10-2 CASSEGKSSPLHF
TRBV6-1 CASSEGRASDTQYF
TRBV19 CASSSVGETQYF
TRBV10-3 CAISVGGPNEKLFF
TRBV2 CASSVGLNYGYTF
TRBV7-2 CASSPLGGGAGDTQYF
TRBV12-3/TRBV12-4 CASSPDWNSPLHF
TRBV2 CASSVSEKLFF
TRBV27 CASSLSLAGEVNEQFF
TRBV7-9 CASSLPGLAGAGELFF
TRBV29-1 CSALVGRRRDGDTQYF
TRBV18 CASSPDVSGRKDTQYF
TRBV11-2 CASSPAPGLAGVHEQFF
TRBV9 CASSAGQGLWNEQFF
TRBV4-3 CASSQDDRFSGELFF
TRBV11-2 CASSALRTAWGYTF
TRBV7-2 CASSWGTHTNYGCTF
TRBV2 CASTPGGTGVTNEKLFF
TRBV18 CASSSTGGVTEAFF
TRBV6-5 CASSYGTTPNNEQFF
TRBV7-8 CASSLESRGIYNSPLHF
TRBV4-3 CASSQGTGGNQPQHF
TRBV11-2 CASSPRKALNYEQYF
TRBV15 CATSRDGASRTEAFF
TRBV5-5 CASSGLLAGGNVEQFF
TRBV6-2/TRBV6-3 CASSYGAGRSFSYEQYF
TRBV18 CASSLDRAADGYTF
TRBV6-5 CASTATASYGYTF
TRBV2 CASSGDTNYGYTF